These 24 T cell receptor beta chains came from one sample sequenced in a study of blood T cells in healthy people across ages. The authors ran a second PCR of roughly 6 to 12 cycles using a sample-barcoded 5' primer and a J-beta primer mix. A single record per CDR3 protein comes from TCRdb applying MiXCR to the 5' RACE reads. The sample holds 1.5 million or so distinct CDR3 sequences, less than 45% seen once. The sequenced sample was blood. Receptors originate from a woman aged 18-30 years in good health.

The CDR3 loop reads CASSYSTRGTDTQYF. The DNA for the CDR3 is TGTGCCAGCAGTTACTCGACCCGCGGCACAGATACGCAGTATTTT. This sequence joins TRBV6-5 and TRBJ2-3, with no clear D. Germline CDR1 and CDR2: MNHEY and SVGAGI. The V gene lost 0 bases and the J gene lost 1 base, with 8 bases spanning the gap. This CDR3 spans 15 amino acids.

This clonotype showed up just a few times. The rearrangement uses TRBV7-2 and TRBJ1-2, with D uncertain. The V end was cut by 5 bases, the J end by 5 bases, with 15 bases between. The CDR3 sequence is 14 residues long. Germline values: CDR1 SGHTA, CDR2 FQGNSA. CDR3 nucleotides: TGTGCCAGCAGCCCAGTCGGGAGTTCGTATGGCTACACCTTC. It codes for CASSPVGSSYGYTF. Based on the CDR3 plus reference TRBV7-2 and TRBJ1-2, the full variable domain is GAGVSQSPSNKVTEKGKDVELRCDPISGHTALYWYRQSLGQGLEFLIYFQGNSAPDKSGLPSDRFSAERTGGSVSTLTIQRTQQEDSAVYLCASSPVGSSYGYTFGSGTRLTVV.

In the case of this clonotype: The DNA is left out, because the CDR3 cannot be placed on it with certainty; the CDR3 is given as TCRdb lists it. V is TRBV6-5 and J is TRBJ1-3. The CDR3 totals 12 residues, both ends included. CDR1 and CDR2 from the germline V gene are MNHEY and SVGAGI. The chain's CDR3 is CASSSSLDTIYF.

In this sample, this clonotype turned up a few times. This sequence joins TRBV29-1 and TRBJ2-5; D call uncertain. The germline CDR1 and CDR2 sequences are SQVTM and ANQGSEA. This CDR3 is built from 14 residues. With 4 bases removed from V and 2 bases from J, the gap between germline ends came to 14 bases. The CDR3 DNA sequence: TGCAGCGTTGTCATCGGTTCGGTGCAAGAGACCCAGTACTTC. Its translation: CSVVIGSVQETQYF.

This chain joins TRBV6-5 and TRBJ2-5; D is unclear. The V end lost 6 bases, the J end lost 7 bases, and 9 bases lay between the germline ends. This CDR3 is 11 amino acids long. Looked up from germline, CDR1 is MNHEY and CDR2 is SVGAGI. The CDR3 loop is CASSSRMTQYF. CDR3 coding DNA: TGTGCCAGCAGCTCAAGGATGACCCAGTACTTC.

This sequence joins TRBV6-1 and TRBJ1-5, with a possible D match to TRBD1 (5 bases). Deletions cut 1 base from V and 5 bases from J, with 9 bases between. Germline lookup yields CDR1 MNHNS and CDR2 SASEGT. This CDR3 contains 14 residues. The CDR3 spells CASSEGGRHQPQHF. In DNA form, the CDR3 reads TGTGCCAGCAGTGAAGGGGGCCGGCATCAGCCCCAGCATTTT.

This clonotype occurred once. The V gene is TRBV7-9, the J gene TRBJ2-5; D unclear. Germline CDR1 reads SEHNR; CDR2 reads FQNEAQ (reference sequence). The CDR3 contains 13 residues. Trimming removed 4 bases at V and 4 bases at J, with 10 bases between. The CDR3 nucleotides are TGTGCCAGCAGCTCTTCGGCCGGAGAGACCCAGTACTTC. It specifies CASSSSAGETQYF.

This clonotype was observed many times. The rearrangement links TRBV27 to TRBJ2-6, with unresolved D. Germline V lookup: CDR1 MNHEY, CDR2 SMNVEV (reference sequence). CDR3 size: 14 residues. V shed 5 bases and J shed 1 base, with 6 bases lying between them. The CDR3 DNA follows: TGTGCCAGCAGTCGATCATCTGGGGCCAACGTCCTGACTTTC. Translated: CASSRSSGANVLTF.

This sequence joins TRBV15 and TRBJ1-2; D is possibly TRBD1 (5 bases). From germline, CDR1 is LNHNV and CDR2 YYDKDF (reference sequence). V lost 0 bases and J 4 bases, leaving 21 bases between the germline ends. This CDR3 has 18 residues. The CDR3 reads CATSRDLVQGVGTYGYTF. The CDR3 DNA follows: TGTGCCACCAGCAGAGATTTGGTTCAGGGCGTTGGGACCTATGGCTACACCTTC.

This rearrangement joins TRBV27 to TRBJ2-7; TRBD1 might be the D (6 bases). This CDR3 region has 16 residues. CDR1 is MNHEY and CDR2 is SMNVEV in the germline V gene (reference sequence). V dropped 7 bases and J dropped 0 bases, with 19 bases sitting between them. The CDR3, as DNA: TGTGCCAGCACTCAATTAGGGGGTATCACCTCCTACGAGCAGTACTTC. Protein product: CASTQLGGITSYEQYF.

This clonotype was counted a few times. The V gene is TRBV7-2, the J gene TRBJ1-4, with no clear D. V lost 6 bases, J lost 5 bases, and 10 bases lay in between. This CDR3 is built from 13 residues. Germline assignment: CDR1 SGHTA and CDR2 FQGNSA. The CDR3 loop reads CASRQGENEKLFF. Here the CDR3 DNA reads TGTGCCAGCAGGCAAGGAGAAAATGAAAAACTGTTTTTT.

This clonotype showed up just a few times. This chain uses TRBV27 with TRBJ1-2, with 7 bases fitting TRBD1. This CDR3 comprises 15 residues. Germline V lookup: CDR1 MNHEY, CDR2 SMNVEV (reference sequence). Trimming took 6 bases from V and 7 from J; bases not matched to a gene: 14. The CDR3, as DNA: TGTGCCAGCAGCCAAACAGGGGCCGCGGGGTTTGGCTACACCTTC. It yields the protein CASSQTGAAGFGYTF.

This clonotype was found a few times. This sequence joins TRBV12-3 or TRBV12-4 and TRBJ1-2; D gene uncertain. This CDR3 region has 13 residues. Between the trimmed V and J ends, which lost 7 bases and 0 bases, there was a span of 9 bases. The CDR3 DNA is TGTGCCAGCAAGTCTGCGGCTAACTATGGCTACACCTTC. Translated, it gives CASKSAANYGYTF.

V usage is TRBV20-1 and J usage is TRBJ1-5; weak D call: TRBD1 (6 bases). Germline lookup yields CDR1 DFQATT and CDR2 SNEGSKA (reference sequence). The CDR3 loop spans 16 amino acids. V lost 0 bases, J lost 1 base, and 13 bases lay in between. CDR3 in amino acids: CSARENRVLSNQPQHF. CDR3 nucleotides: TGCAGTGCTAGAGAAAACAGGGTTTTGAGCAATCAGCCCCAGCATTTT.

In this sample, this clonotype turned up a few times. The V call is TRBV20-1, the J call TRBJ1-5; D remains ambiguous. V shed 0 bases and J shed 4 bases, with 7 bases lying between them. The CDR3 spans 13 residues. CDR1 and CDR2 from the germline V gene are DFQATT and SNEGSKA (reference sequence). The CDR3 spells CSAREWPNQPQHF. CDR3 sequence (DNA): TGCAGTGCTAGAGAATGGCCGAATCAGCCCCAGCATTTT.

The chain links TRBV4-2 to TRBJ2-7, with D perhaps assigned TRBD1 or TRBD2 (5 bases each). V lost 3 bases and J 4 bases, leaving 16 bases between the germline ends. This CDR3 is 15 amino acids long. From germline, CDR1 is LGHNA and CDR2 YNFKEQ. CDR3 protein: CASSHPGKGEYEQYF. CDR3 sequence (DNA): TGTGCCAGCAGCCACCCGGGGAAAGGGGAGTACGAGCAGTACTTC.

This clonotype was picked up a small number of times. The chain is built from TRBV7-2 and TRBJ1-2; the D gene is possibly TRBD1 (5 bases). CDR1 is SGHTA and CDR2 is FQGNSA in the germline V gene. The CDR3 is 14 residues long. Trimming cost V 5 bases and J 7 bases, with 17 bases left between them. CDR3 residues: CASSIRDGTGGYTF. The DNA of the CDR3 is TGTGCCAGCAGCATTAGGGACGGCACGGGTGGCTACACCTTC.

This clonotype appeared a single time. This chain joins TRBV11-2 and TRBJ2-1; TRBD1 matches 7 bases. V trimming: 0 bases; J trimming: 6 bases; junction bases outside the gene matches: 2. CDR3 length equals 14 residues. The germline V gene has CDR1 SGHAT and CDR2 FQNNGV. CDR3 nucleotides: TGTGCCAGCAGCTTAGAGACAGGGCGCAATGAGCAGTTCTTC. It translates to CASSLETGRNEQFF.

This clonotype was observed once. The V gene is TRBV3-1, the J gene TRBJ1-5; no clear D. Per germline, CDR1 LGHDT and CDR2 YNNKEL (reference sequence). The CDR3 runs to 15 residues. Deletions cut 1 base from V and 3 bases from J, with 10 bases between. CDR3 nucleotides: TGTGCCAGCAGCCAAGGGTTTGGAGTCAATCAGCCCCAGCATTTT. It encodes CASSQGFGVNQPQHF.

This rearrangement joins TRBV4-1 to TRBJ2-1; D is unclear. The ends were cut back, 3 bases at V and 0 bases at J, with 12 bases in the middle. Per the germline V gene, CDR1 is MGHRA and CDR2 is YSYEKL. The CDR3 spans 16 residues. The CDR3 is CASSQGLVSSYNEQFF. CDR3 DNA: TGCGCCAGCAGCCAGGGCCTAGTTAGCTCCTACAATGAGCAGTTCTTC.

This clonotype appeared once. The CDR3: CAWSALEQQYF. CDR3 nucleotide sequence: TGTGCCTGGAGTGCCCTCGAACAGCAGTACTTC. This chain links TRBV30 with TRBJ2-7; D is unclear. Between the trimmed V and J ends, which lost 1 base and 8 bases, there was a span of 9 bases. The CDR3 is made up of 11 amino acids. Germline CDR1 GTSNPN, CDR2 SVGIG (reference sequence).

The chain recombines TRBV20-1 with TRBJ1-6; D gene ambiguous. V dropped 3 bases and J dropped 4 bases, with 10 bases sitting between them. The CDR3 consists of 14 residues. Germline-derived CDR1 and CDR2 are DFQATT and SNEGSKA (reference sequence). The CDR3 DNA follows: TGCAGTGCTAGTGAAGGACGGTATAATTCACCCCTCCACTTT. It yields the protein CSASEGRYNSPLHF.

There are a few counts of this clonotype. The V and J genes are TRBV20-1 and TRBJ2-7, with a possible D match to TRBD2 (5 bases). V lost 0 bases to trimming and J lost 2 bases, with 14 bases between them. The CDR3 loop spans 15 amino acids. CDR1 and CDR2 (germline): DFQATT, SNEGSKA (reference sequence). CDR3 amino acids: CSARDPPTRAYEQYF. The CDR3 nucleotides are TGCAGTGCTAGAGATCCCCCTACTAGGGCCTACGAGCAGTACTTC.

The chain links TRBV7-9 to TRBJ2-1; the match to TRBD2 covers 10 bases. Germline V CDR1 and CDR2: SEHNR, FQNEAQ (reference sequence). This CDR3 spans 17 amino acids. The junction had 5 bases not matched to a gene; V was cut back by 2 bases and J by 1 base. The DNA of the CDR3 is TGTGCCAGCAGCTTACCCACTAGCGGGGAATCCTACAATGAGCAGTTCTTC. This translates into CASSLPTSGESYNEQFF.